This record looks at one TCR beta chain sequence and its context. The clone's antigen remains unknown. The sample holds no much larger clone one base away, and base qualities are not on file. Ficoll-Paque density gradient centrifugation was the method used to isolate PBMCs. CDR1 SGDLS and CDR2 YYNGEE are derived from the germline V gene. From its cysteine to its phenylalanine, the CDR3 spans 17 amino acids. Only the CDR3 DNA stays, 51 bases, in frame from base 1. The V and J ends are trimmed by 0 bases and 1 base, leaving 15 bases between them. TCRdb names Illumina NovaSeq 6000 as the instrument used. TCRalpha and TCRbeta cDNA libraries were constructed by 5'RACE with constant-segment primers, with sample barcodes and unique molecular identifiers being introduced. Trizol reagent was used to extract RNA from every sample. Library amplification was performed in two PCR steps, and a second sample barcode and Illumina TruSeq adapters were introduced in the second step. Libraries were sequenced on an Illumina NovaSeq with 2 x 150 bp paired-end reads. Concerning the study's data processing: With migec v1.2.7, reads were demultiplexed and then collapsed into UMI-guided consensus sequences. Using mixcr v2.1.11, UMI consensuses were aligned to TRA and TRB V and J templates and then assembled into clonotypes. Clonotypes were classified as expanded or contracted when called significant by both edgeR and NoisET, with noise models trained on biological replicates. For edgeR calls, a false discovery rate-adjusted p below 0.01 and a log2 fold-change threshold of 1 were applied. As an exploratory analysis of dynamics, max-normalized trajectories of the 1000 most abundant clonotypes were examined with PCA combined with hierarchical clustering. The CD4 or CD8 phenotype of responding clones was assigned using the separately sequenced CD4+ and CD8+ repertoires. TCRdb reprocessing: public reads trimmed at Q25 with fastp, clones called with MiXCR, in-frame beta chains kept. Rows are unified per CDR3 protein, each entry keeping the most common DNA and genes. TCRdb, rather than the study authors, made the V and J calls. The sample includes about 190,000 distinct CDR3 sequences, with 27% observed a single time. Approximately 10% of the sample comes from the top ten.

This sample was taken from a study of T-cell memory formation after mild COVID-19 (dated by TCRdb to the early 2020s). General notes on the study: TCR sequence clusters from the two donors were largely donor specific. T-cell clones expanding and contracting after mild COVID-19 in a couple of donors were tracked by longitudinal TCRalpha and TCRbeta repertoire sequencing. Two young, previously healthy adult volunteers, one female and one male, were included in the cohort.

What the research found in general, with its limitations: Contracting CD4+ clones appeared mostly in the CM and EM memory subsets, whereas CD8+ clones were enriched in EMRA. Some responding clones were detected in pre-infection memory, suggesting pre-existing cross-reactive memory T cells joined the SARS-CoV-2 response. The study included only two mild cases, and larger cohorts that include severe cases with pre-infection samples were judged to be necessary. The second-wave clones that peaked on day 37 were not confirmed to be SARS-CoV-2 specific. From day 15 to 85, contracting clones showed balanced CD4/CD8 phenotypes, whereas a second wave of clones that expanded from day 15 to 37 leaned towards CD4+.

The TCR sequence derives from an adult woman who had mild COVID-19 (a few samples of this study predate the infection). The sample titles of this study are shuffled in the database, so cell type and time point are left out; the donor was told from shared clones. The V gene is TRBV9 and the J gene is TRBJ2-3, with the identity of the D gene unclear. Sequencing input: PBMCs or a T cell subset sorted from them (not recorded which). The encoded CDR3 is CASSVAPGRSGTDTQYF. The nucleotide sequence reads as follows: TGTGCCAGCAGCGTAGCTCCGGGCCGCTCCGGCACAGATACGCAGTATTTT. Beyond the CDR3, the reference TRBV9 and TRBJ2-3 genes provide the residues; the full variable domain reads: DSGVTQTPKHLITATGQRVTLRCSPRSGDLSVYWYQQSLDQGLQFLIQYYNGEERAKGNILERFSAQQFPDLHSELNLSSLELGDSALYFCASSVAPGRSGTDTQYFGPGTRLTVL.